This passage covers 18 T cell receptor beta chains from one sample sequenced in a study of T cell clones after liver transplantation. Sequencing used immunoSEQ multiplex PCR; TCRdb keeps in-frame clones, though not all of them. The table includes tens of thousands of clones, around nine tenths detected once. The sequenced sample was CD4+ T cells from blood, obtained before liver transplant. These receptors all stem from a human donor who received a liver transplant.

The V call is TRBV6-5, the J call TRBJ1-1; D remains ambiguous. Germline CDR1 is MNHEY and CDR2 is SVGAGI. Trimming took 6 bases from V and 5 from J, leaving 13 bases between them. This CDR3 is built from 13 residues. This CDR3 reads CASSGQGRTEAFF. The DNA of the CDR3 is TGTGCCAGCAGCGGGCAAGGGAGGACTGAAGCTTTCTTT.

The chain combines TRBV2 with TRBJ2-1; D ambiguous. Germline values: CDR1 SNHLY, CDR2 FYNNEI. V was cut by 6 bases and J by 4 bases, with 10 bases left in between. The CDR3 runs to 13 residues. DNA of the CDR3: TGTGCCAGCAGCTCGGAACTGTACAATGAGCAGTTCTTC. This sequence encodes CASSSELYNEQFF.

This clone was observed a single time. The V call is TRBV4-2, the J call TRBJ2-4; TRBD2 is a possible D gene (6 bases). This CDR3 is 17 amino acids long. Looked up from germline, CDR1 is LGHNA and CDR2 is YNFKEQ. Trimming cost V 1 base and J 6 bases, with 19 bases left between them. Here the CDR3 DNA reads TGTGCCAGCAGCCAAGGAATAGATGGGGTGGAGGGAAACATTCAGTACTTC. Translation: CASSQGIDGVEGNIQYF.

In this sample, this clone turned up a few times. The chain is built from TRBV11-1 and TRBJ2-4; D ambiguous. The V and J ends lost 4 bases and 1 base respectively, with 11 bases between them. The length of the CDR3 is 15 residues. Germline V gene data show CDR1 as SGHAT and CDR2 as FQDESV (reference sequence). The CDR3 sequence is CASSSPAAAKNIQYF. The CDR3 bases are TGTGCCAGCAGCTCGCCGGCGGCTGCCAAAAACATTCAGTACTTC.

This clone was observed a single time. CDR3 in amino acids: CSVETNSYEQYF. CDR3 sequence (DNA): TGCAGCGTTGAAACGAACTCCTACGAGCAGTACTTC. The V gene is TRBV29-1, the J gene TRBJ2-7, with unresolved D. The length of the CDR3 is 12 residues. Trimming took 2 bases from V and 0 from J, leaving 5 bases between them. Germline CDR1 reads SQVTM; CDR2 reads ANQGSEA.

The chain joins TRBV11-2 to TRBJ2-1; 7 nucleotides agree with TRBD2. There are 16 residues in the CDR3. The germline V gene has CDR1 SGHAT and CDR2 FQNNGV. J lost 0 bases, V lost 2 bases, and 4 bases had no gene match. CDR3 bases: TGTGCCAGCAGCTTATTAGCGGGTAGCTCCTACAATGAGCAGTTCTTC. The encoded protein is CASSLLAGSSYNEQFF.

The CDR3: CASSIDHVKGQAARTQYF. The CDR3 nucleotides are TGTGCCAGTAGTATAGATCATGTGAAGGGACAGGCGGCGCGGACCCAGTACTTC. V gene TRBV19 combines with J gene TRBJ2-5; 8 positions agree with TRBD1. CDR3 length: 18 residues. The germline V gene encodes CDR1 LNHDA and CDR2 SQIVND (reference sequence). The V gene end was trimmed by 0 bases and the J gene end by 7 bases; junction bases not matched to a gene: 16.

The V gene is TRBV5-1, the J gene TRBJ2-3; D not certain. The CDR3 is 12 residues long. Trimming took 1 base from V and 3 from J, leaving 3 bases between them. CDR1 SGHRS and CDR2 YFSETQ come from the germline V gene. CDR3 DNA: TGCGCCAGCAGCTTGATGACAGATACGCAGTATTTT. Translated, it gives CASSLMTDTQYF.

The chain uses TRBV4-1 and TRBJ2-1; D tentatively fits TRBD1 or TRBD2 (5 bases each). The CDR3 length is 15 residues. Trimming stripped 1 base from V and 3 bases from J, with 10 bases between. Per the germline V gene, CDR1 is MGHRA and CDR2 is YSYEKL. The DNA for the CDR3 is TGCGCCAGCAGCCAAGCGGGGCGGCTCTACAATGAGCAGTTCTTC. Translating gives CASSQAGRLYNEQFF.

The chain carries TRBV2 and TRBJ2-7; 11 nucleotides line up with TRBD1. Germline V gene lookup returns CDR1 SNHLY and CDR2 FYNNEI. This CDR3 comprises 15 residues. Trimming took 6 bases from V and 1 from J; bases not matched to a gene: 5. CDR3 in DNA: TGTGCCAGCAGACCGGGACAGGGGGGATCCTACGAGCAGTACTTC. It is translated as CASRPGQGGSYEQYF.

The chain uses TRBV11-3 and TRBJ2-2, with D tentatively TRBD2 (5 bases). Germline CDR1 and CDR2: SGHNT and YENEEA. The CDR3 runs 15 residues. Trimming took off 6 bases at V and 2 bases at J, with 13 bases between the two ends. The chain's CDR3 is CASRSGSVNTGELFF. Here the CDR3 DNA reads TGTGCCAGCAGGAGTGGGAGCGTAAACACCGGGGAGCTGTTTTTT.

This chain links TRBV10-3 with TRBJ2-1; D remains unclear. The CDR3 contains 12 residues. Trimming removed 8 bases from V and 1 base from J, with 6 bases in between. The germline V gene has CDR1 ENHRY and CDR2 SYGVKD. Written as DNA, the CDR3 is TGTGCCATCCGAGGTTCCTACAATGAGCAGTTCTTC. Translated: CAIRGSYNEQFF.

This clone was found a few times. The J gene is TRBJ2-5, the V gene TRBV9; D perhaps matches TRBD1 (5 bases). The germline V gene has CDR1 SGDLS and CDR2 YYNGEE. Trimming shortened V by 0 bases and J by 5 bases, and 14 bases separated the two germline ends. The CDR3 spans 15 residues. The CDR3 DNA reads as TGTGCCAGCAGCGTAGTCGAAAGGGGCACCGAGACCCAGTACTTC. This sequence encodes CASSVVERGTETQYF.

This chain joins TRBV2 and TRBJ2-3; D remains ambiguous. This CDR3 spans 13 amino acids. Germline-derived CDR1 and CDR2 are SNHLY and FYNNEI. Trimming took 3 bases from V and 6 from J, leaving 10 bases between them. The CDR3 DNA reads TGTGCCAGCAGTGAGTCCCGTAGCGATACGCAGTATTTT. Protein: CASSESRSDTQYF.

This sequence joins TRBV7-8 and TRBJ2-2; D gene unclear. This CDR3 contains 16 residues. Germline values: CDR1 SGHVS, CDR2 FQNEAQ. The V gene lost 1 base and the J gene lost 2 bases, with 11 bases spanning the gap. CDR3 sequence reads: CASSLEAGYNTGELFF. The CDR3 region has the DNA TGTGCCAGCAGCTTAGAAGCTGGTTATAACACCGGGGAGCTGTTTTTT.

The gene calls are TRBV7-2 and TRBJ2-1; 8 bases map to TRBD2. With V trimmed by 5 bases and J by 8 bases, 8 bases remained unmatched. The CDR3 is 14 residues long. Germline V lookup: CDR1 SGHTA, CDR2 FQGNSA. The DNA of the CDR3 is TGTGCCAGCAGCCGAGCGGGAGTGGCACATGAGCAGTTCTTC. Translation: CASSRAGVAHEQFF.

The chain couples TRBV4-3 to TRBJ2-1; TRBD2 agrees at 14 bases. This CDR3 has 15 residues. Germline V gene lookup returns CDR1 LGHNA and CDR2 YSLEER. V shed 5 bases, J shed 15 bases, and the junction held 12 bases outside the gene matches. In DNA form, the CDR3 reads TGCGCCAGCAGCGGCAGACTAGCGGGAGGGCTGGGGAGGTTCTTC. Its translation: CASSGRLAGGLGRFF.

This chain uses TRBV10-1 with TRBJ1-4; a weak D match, TRBD1 (6 bases). CDR1 and CDR2 from the germline V gene are WNHNN and SYGVQD (reference sequence). The V end lost 3 bases, the J end lost 8 bases, and 10 bases lay between the germline ends. This CDR3 has 13 residues. CDR3 nucleotides: TGCGCCAGCAGTGAATCAGGGGAGGAAAAACTGTTTTTT. As protein: CASSESGEEKLFF.